Listed here are 4 T cell receptor beta chains from one sample, sequenced in a study of post-analysis software for immune sequencing data. Study-level findings and limits: Patients showed TRBV5-6, TRBV5-1 and TRBV20-1 among roughly 5 TRBV segments more frequent than in controls.

Their antigens are not known. Incorporated into the TCR beta cDNA libraries were unique molecular identifiers, which served to reduce PCR and sequencing biases. TCRdb called the PCR reads again in MiXCR, with one record for every CDR3 protein. The table has 650,000 to 850,000 distinct CDR3 sequences, 53% seen once; the top ten hold approximately 4.3%. What was sequenced was blood. The receptors originated from a girl between 5 and 17 years old with multiple sclerosis.

Points on this clonotype: This could be a read error, since a much larger clone is one nucleotide away. The chain joins TRBV4-1 to TRBJ1-2; D is undetermined. This CDR3 region has 13 residues. Germline V gene lookup returns CDR1 MGHRA and CDR2 YSYEKL. V shed 0 bases and J shed 4 bases, with 6 bases lying between them. CDR3 in amino acids: CASSQDRIYGYTF. CDR3 DNA: TGCGCCAGCAGCCAAGACAGGATCTATGGCTACACCTTC.

This clonotype was detected once. CDR3 nucleotides: TGTGCCAGCAGCTTAGAGGGAGGGGGCAACGCTGAAGCTTTCTTT. Protein: CASSLEGGGNAEAFF. The V gene is TRBV7-3, the J gene TRBJ1-1, with TRBD1 matching 7 bases. V dropped 2 bases and J dropped 6; count of bases not matched to a gene: 9. Per the germline V gene, CDR1 is SGHTA and CDR2 is FQGTGA. There are 15 residues in the CDR3. The full variable domain, completed using reference TRBV7-3 and TRBJ1-1, is GAGVSQTPSNKVTEKGKYVELRCDPISGHTALYWYRQSLGQGPEFLIYFQGTGAADDSGLPNDRFFAVRPEGSVSTLKIQRTERGDSAVYLCASSLEGGGNAEAFFGQGTRLTVV.

J is TRBJ1-2 and V is TRBV6-2 or TRBV6-3; 7 bases line up with TRBD1. This CDR3 is built from 16 residues. The V gene's germline CDR1 is MNHEY and CDR2 SVGEGT. Trimming removed 5 bases from V and 4 bases from J; junction bases left unmatched: 13. CDR3: CASSTPRTGSRYGYTF. The CDR3 DNA reads as TGTGCCAGCAGTACCCCCAGGACAGGAAGTCGCTATGGCTACACCTTC.

The V call is TRBV2, the J call TRBJ2-5, with 9 bases lining up with TRBD1. CDR1 is SNHLY, CDR2 FYNNEI, per germline. The V gene end was trimmed by 11 bases and the J gene end by 3 bases; junction bases not matched to a gene: 13. This CDR3 is 15 amino acids long. For the CDR3, the DNA is TGTGCCTTAGGACAACCGGGACAGGGAAAAGAGACCCAGTACTTC. Amino acids: CALGQPGQGKETQYF.